A single sample gave rise to the 31 T cell receptor beta chains below, sequenced in a study of CD8 T cells in Susac syndrome. After extraction with the RNeasy kit, roughly 0.45 to 1 ug of the RNA was reverse transcribed using random hexamers. One entry per CDR3 protein, called by TCRdb with MiXCR from the immunoSEQ multiplex PCR reads. The table has about 300,000 distinct CDR3 sequences, approximately 85% seen once. What was sequenced was CD8+ T cells from PBMCs. These receptors were taken from a human donor with multiple sclerosis.

In this sample, this clonotype turned up once. The V call is TRBV20-1, the J call TRBJ2-7, with D unclear. V lost 0 bases, J lost 3 bases, and 12 bases lay in between. Germline CDR1 is DFQATT and CDR2 is SNEGSKA (reference sequence). The CDR3 is 14 amino acids. The CDR3 loop is CSARDPGKSYEQYF. DNA for the CDR3: TGCAGTGCTAGAGACCCGGGTAAAAGCTACGAGCAGTACTTC.

The chain carries TRBV27 and TRBJ2-7; perhaps D is TRBD1 or TRBD2 (5 bases each). This CDR3 is built from 13 residues. The V end was cut by 6 bases, the J end by 4 bases, with 13 bases between. Germline V lookup: CDR1 MNHEY, CDR2 SMNVEV (reference sequence). The CDR3 DNA sequence: TGTGCCAGCAGGCAGAGGGGAAATTACGAGCAGTACTTC. As protein: CASRQRGNYEQYF.

The chain is built from TRBV13 and TRBJ2-3; no clear D. Germline CDR1 is PRHDT and CDR2 is FYEKMQ (reference sequence). The CDR3 loop spans 16 amino acids. Trimming removed 0 bases from V and 2 bases from J, with 12 bases in between. CDR3 loop: CASSLGERGSTDTQYF. The CDR3 nucleotides read TGTGCCAGCAGCTTAGGAGAGCGAGGTTCCACAGATACGCAGTATTTT.

The table lists this clonotype with a count of one. The V call is TRBV6-6, the J call TRBJ1-2; D is undetermined. V lost 2 bases and J 7 bases, leaving 17 bases between the germline ends. This CDR3 is 15 amino acids long. CDR1 MNHNY and CDR2 SVGAGI come from the germline V gene (reference sequence). This chain's CDR3 is CASSYRGGGIIGYTF. The CDR3 bases are TGTGCCAGCAGTTACCGAGGCGGAGGGATCATTGGCTACACCTTC.

This chain joins TRBV6-6 and TRBJ1-5; TRBD1 agrees at 10 bases. Germline V gene sequence: CDR1 MNHNY, CDR2 SVGAGI (reference sequence). J gave up 6 bases and V 5 bases, and 1 base lay outside the gene matches. This CDR3 has 13 residues. DNA for the CDR3: TGTGCCAGCAGTGACAGGGGGCGTCAGCCCCAGCATTTT. It yields the protein CASSDRGRQPQHF.

The chain recombines TRBV5-6 with TRBJ2-1; 13 positions agree with TRBD2. The CDR3 has 15 residues. V trimming: 3 bases; J trimming: 9 bases; junction bases outside the gene matches: 6. Looked up from germline, CDR1 is SGHDT and CDR2 is YYEEEE. The CDR3 region is CASSWGTSGIAEQFF. The CDR3 DNA reads TGTGCCAGCAGCTGGGGGACTAGCGGGATTGCTGAGCAGTTCTTC.

This rearrangement joins TRBV4-3 to TRBJ2-5, with D perhaps TRBD1 or TRBD2 (5 bases each). Deletions cut 4 bases from V and 5 bases from J, with 20 bases between. This CDR3 spans 16 amino acids. CDR1 and CDR2 from the germline V gene are LGHNA and YSLEER. For the CDR3, the DNA is TGCGCCAGCAGCCGGTATACGGGACCAAGCTTCGAGACCCAGTACTTC. This gives the protein CASSRYTGPSFETQYF.

This clonotype was observed once. Germline and junction disagree at one end, which may indicate a read error. The chain uses TRBV2 and TRBJ2-7, with D possibly called TRBD1 or TRBD2 (5 bases each). Per the germline V gene, CDR1 is SNHLY and CDR2 is FYNNEI. The CDR3 is 13 amino acids. CDR3 sequence reads: CAGSEGLVYEQYF. CDR3 bases: TGTGCCGGCAGTGAGGGGCTAGTCTACGAGCAGTACTTC.

The V gene is TRBV10-3, the J gene TRBJ2-2, with 7 bases identical to TRBD1. Germline-derived CDR1 and CDR2 are ENHRY and SYGVKD. V dropped 6 bases and J dropped 0; count of bases not matched to a gene: 13. The CDR3 loop spans 18 amino acids. CDR3: CAISELKPTGPNTGELFF. The DNA of the CDR3 is TGTGCCATCAGCGAATTGAAACCGACAGGGCCGAACACCGGGGAGCTGTTTTTT.

This chain uses TRBV7-9 with TRBJ2-3; 14 nucleotides agree with TRBD2. The germline gives CDR1 SEHNR, CDR2 FQNEAQ (reference sequence). With V trimmed by 4 bases and J by 3 bases, 9 bases remained unmatched. The CDR3 runs 18 residues. CDR3 protein: CASSSSGLAGEGTDTQYF. The DNA of the CDR3 is TGTGCCAGCAGCTCTTCGGGACTAGCGGGAGAGGGGACAGATACGCAGTATTTT.

The genes are TRBV28 and TRBJ2-5; maybe TRBD2 (5 bases). The germline CDR1 and CDR2 sequences are MDHEN and SYDVKM. Trimming took off 4 bases at V and 2 bases at J, with 14 bases between the two ends. The CDR3 has 15 residues. The CDR3 sequence is CASSSPDGIQETQYF. The DNA for the CDR3 is TGTGCCAGCAGTTCGCCAGACGGGATTCAAGAGACCCAGTACTTC.

For the CDR3, the DNA is TGTGCCAGCAGCCCGGACCTCCGGGATGAGCAGTTCTTC. The encoded protein is CASSPDLRDEQFF. This chain uses TRBV13 with TRBJ2-1; no definite D call. This CDR3 spans 13 amino acids. Germline CDR1 PRHDT, CDR2 FYEKMQ (reference sequence). The V gene lost 5 bases and the J gene lost 8 bases, with 13 bases spanning the gap. The entire variable domain, with the rest obtained from reference TRBV13 and TRBJ2-1, is as follows: AAGVIQSPRHLIKEKRETATLKCYPIPRHDTVYWYQQGPGQDPQFLISFYEKMQSDKGSIPDRFSAQQFSDYHSELNMSSLELGDSALYFCASSPDLRDEQFFGPGTRLTVL.

The rearrangement links TRBV7-9 to TRBJ1-2; no clear D gene. Germline V gene lookup returns CDR1 SEHNR and CDR2 FQNEAQ (reference sequence). V lost 5 bases and J lost 0, with 7 bases in between. The CDR3 extends over 13 amino acids. CDR3 loop: CASSPQSNYGYTF. In nucleotides, the CDR3 is TGTGCCAGCAGCCCCCAGTCTAACTATGGCTACACCTTC.

This chain connects TRBV28 to TRBJ1-1; a weak D match, TRBD1 (5 bases). This CDR3 comprises 14 residues. Deletions cut 3 bases from V and 1 base from J, with 9 bases between. Germline V gene sequence: CDR1 MDHEN, CDR2 SYDVKM. The CDR3: CASSFGRENTEAFF. CDR3 nucleotide sequence: TGTGCCAGCAGTTTTGGCAGGGAGAACACTGAAGCTTTCTTT.

V is TRBV29-1 and J is TRBJ1-1, with 7 bases identical to TRBD1. Germline lookup yields CDR1 SQVTM and CDR2 ANQGSEA. The junction had 15 bases not matched to a gene; V was cut back by 5 bases and J by 6 bases. The CDR3 runs 15 residues. This chain's CDR3 is CSVWDSMNFAAEAFF. The CDR3 DNA reads TGCAGCGTTTGGGACAGTATGAACTTTGCCGCTGAAGCTTTCTTT.

The J gene is TRBJ1-5, the V gene TRBV20-1; the D is unclear. V was clipped by 6 bases and J by 2 bases, with 14 bases between them. Germline V CDR1 and CDR2: DFQATT, SNEGSKA (reference sequence). This CDR3 has 14 residues. Written as DNA, the CDR3 is TGCAGTGCCGTTGAGAAGTGGGGCAATCAGCCCCAGCATTTT. Encoded protein: CSAVEKWGNQPQHF.

V usage is TRBV24-1 and J usage is TRBJ2-1; D not certain. CDR1 KGHDR and CDR2 SFDVKD come from the germline V gene. This CDR3 region has 13 residues. V was pared by 1 base and J by 4 bases, with 4 bases between. The CDR3 sequence: CATSDFGYNEQFF. The CDR3, as DNA: TGTGCCACCAGTGATTTTGGGTACAATGAGCAGTTCTTC.

This clonotype was found once. The chain couples TRBV24-1 to TRBJ2-1; 7 positions agree with TRBD2. V lost 5 bases and J lost 0; bases outside the gene matches: 9. The germline gives CDR1 KGHDR, CDR2 SFDVKD. The CDR3 is made up of 17 amino acids. In DNA, the CDR3 is TGTGCCACCAGTGGGGCGGTAGCGGGCAGCTCCTACAATGAGCAGTTCTTC. This translates into CATSGAVAGSSYNEQFF.

CDR3 loop: CASRYRGGEETQYF. The CDR3 DNA follows: TGTGCCAGCCGCTATAGGGGGGGCGAAGAGACCCAGTACTTC. This chain uses TRBV5-8 with TRBJ2-5, with D perhaps matching TRBD2 (7 bases). V dropped 7 bases and J dropped 3 bases, with 16 bases sitting between them. The CDR3 spans 14 residues. Germline CDR1 and CDR2: SGHTS and YDEGEE.

Note on this clonotype: A junction boundary mismatches the germline segment, possibly from a read error. The chain has TRBV7-9 and TRBJ2-7, with D hard to call. CDR3 length: 13 amino acids. CDR1 is SEHNR and CDR2 is FQNEAQ in the germline V gene (reference sequence). As DNA, the CDR3 is TGTGCCAGCAGCTCAACGACCTCCTACGAGCGGTACTTC. It encodes CASSSTTSYERYF. Using reference TRBV7-9 and TRBJ2-7 for the parts outside the CDR3, the full variable domain is DTGVSQNPRHKITKRGQNVTFRCDPISEHNRLYWYRQTLGQGPEFLTYFQNEAQLEKSRLLSDRFSAERPKGSFSTLEIQRTEQGDSAMYLCASSSTTSYERYFGPGTRLTVT.

CDR3 region: CASGSYRGLYTHNEQFF. CDR3 sequence (DNA): TGTGCCAGCGGAAGCTACAGGGGGCTCTACACCCACAATGAGCAGTTCTTC. J is TRBJ2-1 and V is TRBV7-8, with TRBD1 matching 9 bases. The CDR3 is made up of 17 amino acids. V lost 8 bases to trimming and J lost 5 bases; unmatched junction nucleotides: 16. Germline loops: CDR1 SGHVS, CDR2 FQNEAQ. Full variable domain (rest looked up from reference TRBV7-8 and TRBJ2-1): GAGVSQSPRYKVAKRGQDVALRCDPISGHVSLFWYQQALGQGPEFLTYFQNEAQLDKSGLPSDRFFAERPEGSVSTLKIQRTQQEDSAVYLCASGSYRGLYTHNEQFFGPGTRLTVL.

V usage is TRBV7-6 and J usage is TRBJ2-5, with 7 bases that match TRBD2. The CDR3 consists of 13 residues. Trimming at V came to 8 bases and at J to 3 bases, leaving 6 bases not matched to a gene. Germline V CDR1 and CDR2: SGHVS, FNYEAQ. This chain's CDR3 is CASRRLAEETQYF. CDR3 nucleotides: TGTGCCAGCCGGAGGCTAGCGGAAGAGACCCAGTACTTC.

The chain has TRBV5-1 and TRBJ2-1, with D uncertain. V was shortened by 3 bases and J by 2 bases, with 15 bases between the two germline ends. This CDR3 has 16 residues. Germline V CDR1 and CDR2: SGHRS, YFSETQ. The CDR3 loop reads CASSSSVITTYNEQFF. The CDR3 DNA reads TGCGCCAGCAGCTCGTCGGTAATTACCACCTACAATGAGCAGTTCTTC.

This sequence joins TRBV27 and TRBJ1-5; D is unresolved. Germline CDR1 reads MNHEY; CDR2 reads SMNVEV (reference sequence). The CDR3 consists of 13 residues. The V end lost 5 bases, the J end lost 5 bases, and 10 bases lay between the germline ends. The CDR3 DNA follows: TGTGCCAGCAGTACGCGCCCGTATCAGCCCCAGCATTTT. It translates to CASSTRPYQPQHF.

The V and J genes are TRBV3-1 and TRBJ2-7; D possibly corresponds to TRBD1 (6 bases). Germline CDR1 LGHDT, CDR2 YNNKEL (reference sequence). V dropped 7 bases and J dropped 1 base, with 11 bases sitting between them. The CDR3 contains 13 residues. As DNA, the CDR3 is TGTGCCAGCAAGACAGGCGCGTCCTACGAGCAGTACTTC. It yields the protein CASKTGASYEQYF.

This clonotype has only a few counts. The V call is TRBV20-1, the J call TRBJ2-7; D is possibly TRBD2 (5 bases). Between the trimmed V and J ends, which lost 6 bases and 6 bases, there was a span of 24 bases. This CDR3 region has 15 residues. The germline V gene encodes CDR1 DFQATT and CDR2 SNEGSKA (reference sequence). The CDR3 nucleotides read TGCAGTGCCACCAACGAGCGGACGGTGTATTTCGAGCAGTACTTC. It codes for CSATNERTVYFEQYF.

The rearrangement uses TRBV28 and TRBJ1-5, with TRBD1 matching over 10 bases. The germline CDR1 and CDR2 sequences are MDHEN and SYDVKM. J gave up 7 bases and V 6 bases, and 9 bases lay outside the gene matches. CDR3 length: 15 amino acids. CDR3 in amino acids: CASSLGTGERQPQHF. In DNA, the CDR3 is TGTGCCAGCAGCCTCGGGACAGGGGAACGGCAGCCCCAGCATTTT.

A few counts support this clonotype. This sequence joins TRBV4-1 and TRBJ2-1; possible D gene TRBD2, 6 bases. This CDR3 has 14 amino acids. Germline CDR1 MGHRA, CDR2 YSYEKL. V lost 0 bases and J lost 8, with 11 bases in between. The CDR3 region has the DNA TGCGCCAGCAGCCAAGATGGGGGGAGCGATGAGCAGTTCTTC. It translates to CASSQDGGSDEQFF.

The V call is TRBV7-6, the J call TRBJ2-7, with 10 bases that match TRBD2. Per germline, CDR1 SGHVS and CDR2 FNYEAQ. Losses at the gene ends were 7 bases for V and 2 bases for J; bases not matched to a gene: 8. The CDR3 is 15 amino acids. The CDR3 loop reads CASTTPGLAAYEQYF. The CDR3 coding sequence is TGTGCCAGCACCACCCCCGGACTAGCGGCCTACGAGCAGTACTTC.

As concerns this clonotype: At one end, the junction sequence differs from germline, possibly due to a read error. The chain joins TRBV28 to TRBJ2-7, with 8 bases that match TRBD2. CDR3 length: 14 residues. Germline V CDR1 and CDR2: MDHEN, SYDVKM. CDR3 residues: CAISIPGLGYEQYF. The CDR3 DNA is TGTGCCATCAGTATACCGGGACTAGGTTACGAGCAGTACTTC.

In this sample, this clonotype turned up once. The chain recombines TRBV27 with TRBJ1-5; D unresolved. There are 16 residues in the CDR3. V lost 5 bases to trimming and J lost 0 bases, with 14 bases between them. CDR1 is MNHEY, CDR2 SMNVEV, per germline (reference sequence). For the CDR3, the DNA is TGTGCCAGCAGTCCATCTCGGGGTGATAGCAATCAGCCCCAGCATTTT. Translating it yields CASSPSRGDSNQPQHF.